The 7 T cell receptor beta chains below were found in one sample sequenced in a study of blood T cell repertoires in COVID-19. Sequencing was performed with immunoSEQ multiplex PCR; in TCRdb, only in-frame clones are kept and a portion is missing. Of more than 95,000 clones listed, nearly 90% are singletons. The sequenced sample was peripheral blood. Receptors were obtained from a man aged 45-60 years in a cohort sampled during active COVID-19.

This clone has just a few counts. V usage is TRBV7-2 and J usage is TRBJ2-2, with 10 bases lining up with TRBD1. Germline V gene lookup returns CDR1 SGHTA and CDR2 FQGNSA. The CDR3 has 14 amino acids. The J segment lost 6 bases and the V segment lost 7 bases, leaving 5 bases of the junction unmatched. This CDR3 reads CASTETGGSGELFF. In nucleotides, the CDR3 is TGTGCCAGCACGGAGACAGGGGGCTCCGGGGAGCTGTTTTTT.

The chain joins TRBV5-1 to TRBJ2-1, with a possible D match to TRBD2 (7 bases). This CDR3 has 13 residues. V lost 1 base and J 9 bases, leaving 11 bases between the germline ends. The germline CDR1 and CDR2 sequences are SGHRS and YFSETQ. The CDR3 sequence is CASSLTGGSEQFF. CDR3 nucleotide sequence: TGCGCCAGCAGCTTGACGGGGGGCAGTGAGCAGTTCTTC.

The chain links TRBV5-1 to TRBJ1-5, with 7 positions matching TRBD1. Per the germline V gene, CDR1 is SGHRS and CDR2 is YFSETQ. The CDR3 contains 14 residues. Trimming cost V 4 bases and J 2 bases; bases outside gene matches: 3. For the CDR3, the DNA is TGCGCCAGCAGCGATGGACAGGGCAATCAGCCCCAGCATTTT. As protein: CASSDGQGNQPQHF.

This chain uses TRBV9 with TRBJ1-5; TRBD1 is a possible D gene (5 bases). Germline V gives CDR1 SGDLS, CDR2 YYNGEE. Trimming stripped 0 bases from V and 0 bases from J, with 7 bases between. The CDR3 totals 15 residues. The CDR3 nucleotides are TGTGCCAGCAGCGTAGAGGGGTCTAGCAATCAGCCCCAGCATTTT. Protein: CASSVEGSSNQPQHF.

The J gene is TRBJ1-5, the V gene TRBV28; tentative D call: TRBD1 (5 bases). CDR3 length equals 14 residues. The germline V and J ends were trimmed by 7 bases and 3 bases, with 13 bases remaining between them. Germline V CDR1 and CDR2: MDHEN, SYDVKM. Here the CDR3 DNA reads TGTGCCAGCACTCCCTGGGGCCCCAATCAGCCCCAGCATTTT. It is translated as CASTPWGPNQPQHF.

This rearrangement joins TRBV5-4 to TRBJ2-2; TRBD1 might be the D (6 bases). The CDR3 extends over 17 amino acids. V lost 0 bases and J 0 bases, leaving 12 bases between the germline ends. Germline assignment: CDR1 SGHNT and CDR2 YYREEE (reference sequence). CDR3: CASSLGQAGANTGELFF. Here the CDR3 DNA reads TGTGCCAGCAGCTTGGGTCAGGCAGGGGCGAACACCGGGGAGCTGTTTTTT.

The CDR3 here is CASSTPARTSGGAWTDTQYF. The DNA for the CDR3 is TGTGCCAGCAGCACCCCCGCCCGGACTAGCGGGGGGGCCTGGACAGATACGCAGTATTTT. The rearrangement links TRBV4-2 to TRBJ2-3; 15 bases line up with TRBD2. The CDR3 totals 20 residues. J lost 3 bases, V lost 5 bases, and 15 bases had no gene match. Germline CDR1 and CDR2: LGHNA and YNFKEQ.